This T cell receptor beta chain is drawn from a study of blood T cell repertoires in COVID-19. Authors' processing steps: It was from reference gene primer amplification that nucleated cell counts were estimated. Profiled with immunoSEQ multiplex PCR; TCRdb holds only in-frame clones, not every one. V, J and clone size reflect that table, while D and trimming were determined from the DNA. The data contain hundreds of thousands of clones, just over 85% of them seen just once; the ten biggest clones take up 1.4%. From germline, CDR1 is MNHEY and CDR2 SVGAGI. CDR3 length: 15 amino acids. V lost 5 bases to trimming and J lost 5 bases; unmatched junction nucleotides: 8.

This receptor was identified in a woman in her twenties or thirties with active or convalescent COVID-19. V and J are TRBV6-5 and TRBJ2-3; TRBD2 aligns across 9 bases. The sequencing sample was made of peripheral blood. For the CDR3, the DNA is TGTGCCAGCAGTATGGCTAGCGGGAATGAAGATACGCAGTATTTT. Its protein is CASSMASGNEDTQYF.